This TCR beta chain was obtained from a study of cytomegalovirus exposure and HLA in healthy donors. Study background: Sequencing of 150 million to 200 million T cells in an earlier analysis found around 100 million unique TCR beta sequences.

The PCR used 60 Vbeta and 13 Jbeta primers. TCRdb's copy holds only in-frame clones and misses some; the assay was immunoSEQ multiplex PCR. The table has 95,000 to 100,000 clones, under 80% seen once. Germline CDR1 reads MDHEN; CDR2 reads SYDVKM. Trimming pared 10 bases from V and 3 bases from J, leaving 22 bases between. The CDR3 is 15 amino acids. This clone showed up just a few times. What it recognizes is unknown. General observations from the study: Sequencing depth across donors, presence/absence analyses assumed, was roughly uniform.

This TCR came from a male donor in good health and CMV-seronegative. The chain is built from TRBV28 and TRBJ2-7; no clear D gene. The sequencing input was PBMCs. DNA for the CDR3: TGTGCCAAATTCCCTTTGGGCAGCAACTTCTACGAGCAGTACTTC. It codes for CAKFPLGSNFYEQYF.